The 10 T cell receptor beta chains below come from one sample, sequenced in a study of a mutant IDH1 vaccine in newly diagnosed glioma. Time point in this sample: week 5, during vaccination. With topical imiquimod, each dose of the vaccine consisted of 300 ug of mutant IDH1 20-mer peptide. TCRdb keeps only in-frame clones here, not all; method: immunoSEQ multiplex PCR. The sample records more than 25,000 clones, about 85% being singletons. These receptors lack a known antigen. Sequenced here: peripheral blood mononuclear cells (PBMCs), sampled from a glioma patient whose treatment included an IDH1 peptide vaccine. These receptors were collected from a woman aged 40 to 50 with glioma. Some clones in this sample may be carry-over from other donors' samples.

The V call is TRBV7-6, the J call TRBJ1-6; D is unclear. CDR1 SGHVS and CDR2 FNYEAQ come from the germline V gene. V gave up 6 bases and J gave up 9 bases, with 6 bases separating them. This CDR3 has 11 amino acids. CDR3 amino acids: CASRRISPLHF. CDR3 coding DNA: TGTGCCAGCAGGAGGATTTCACCCCTCCACTTT.

This chain connects TRBV2 to TRBJ2-7; D is uncertain. There are 14 residues in the CDR3. V lost 5 bases and J lost 1, with 12 bases in between. Germline V gene lookup returns CDR1 SNHLY and CDR2 FYNNEI. Here the CDR3 DNA reads TGTGCCAGCAGTTCCGGGTCCCTATCCTACGAGCAGTACTTC. It encodes CASSSGSLSYEQYF.

The chain employs TRBV2 and TRBJ2-5, with 7 bases lining up with TRBD1. Germline trimming cut 2 bases from V and 3 bases from J; bases unmatched to any gene: 3. Germline-derived CDR1 and CDR2 are SNHLY and FYNNEI. The CDR3 has 14 residues. CDR3 amino acids: CASSESGTEETQYF. CDR3 DNA: TGTGCCAGCAGTGAATCAGGGACAGAAGAGACCCAGTACTTC.

In DNA form, the CDR3 reads TGTGCCAGCAGCTTAGCGCGATGGGTTTCCTATGGCTACACCTTC. As protein: CASSLARWVSYGYTF. The chain is built from TRBV7-2 and TRBJ1-2; D is undetermined. CDR3 size: 15 residues. CDR1 is SGHTA, CDR2 FQGNSA, per germline. V was trimmed by 0 bases and J by 4 bases, leaving 12 bases between them.

V usage is TRBV4-1 and J usage is TRBJ2-5; D could derive from TRBD1 or TRBD2 (6 bases each). The end of the DNA fits TRBJ2-7 better, so the J call may be wrong. Germline values: CDR1 MGHRA, CDR2 YSYEKL. The CDR3 consists of 14 residues. Here the CDR3 reads CASSRGATLSEQYF. The DNA of the CDR3 is TGCGCCAGCAGCCGGGGGGCCACCCTGAGCGAGCAGTACTTC.

This chain links TRBV19 with TRBJ1-2, with D possibly TRBD1 on 6 matching bases. V lost 5 bases to trimming and J lost 2 bases, with 21 bases between them. The CDR3 has 17 residues. Germline CDR1 is LNHDA and CDR2 is SQIVND (reference sequence). The CDR3 DNA reads as TGTGCCAGTAGTGCCCAAAAACCCGGGGGGCTCAACTATGGCTACACCTTC. It encodes CASSAQKPGGLNYGYTF.

This clone was seen once. The chain links TRBV18 to TRBJ2-5, with TRBD1 matching over 7 bases. V was clipped by 2 bases and J by 5 bases; unmatched bases: 2. The CDR3 has 13 amino acids. CDR1 is KGHSH and CDR2 is LQKENI in the germline V gene. This CDR3 is CASSPARGETQYF. In DNA, the CDR3 is TGTGCCAGCTCACCAGCCAGGGGGGAGACCCAGTACTTC. The full variable domain, its missing parts supplied by reference TRBV18 and TRBJ2-5, is NAGVMQNPRHLVRRRGQEARLRCSPMKGHSHVYWYRQLPEEGLKFMVYLQKENIIDESGMPKERFSAEFPKEGPSILRIQQVVRGDSAAYFCASSPARGETQYFGPGTRLLVL.

This clone was found a few times. The CDR3 sequence is CSVGWAYQPQHF. CDR3 sequence (DNA): TGCAGCGTTGGTTGGGCCTATCAGCCCCAGCATTTT. The chain links TRBV29-1 to TRBJ1-5; D call uncertain. The CDR3 sequence is 12 residues long. Per the germline V gene, CDR1 is SQVTM and CDR2 is ANQGSEA. The germline V and J ends were trimmed by 4 bases and 5 bases, with 9 bases remaining between them.

The chain has TRBV19 and TRBJ1-6; a weak D match, TRBD1 (5 bases). This CDR3 contains 14 residues. Germline V gene sequence: CDR1 LNHDA, CDR2 SQIVND (reference sequence). Trimming took off 7 bases at V and 7 bases at J, with 14 bases between the two ends. CDR3 nucleotides: TGTGCCAGTACCGCTGTAGGGGCCAATTCACCCCTCCACTTT. This gives the protein CASTAVGANSPLHF. Combining the CDR3 with reference TRBV19 and TRBJ1-6 gives the whole variable domain DGGITQSPKYLFRKEGQNVTLSCEQNLNHDAMYWYRQDPGQGLRLIYYSQIVNDFQKGDIAEGYSVSREKKESFPLTVTSAQKNPTAFYLCASTAVGANSPLHFGNGTRLTVT.

This CDR3 is CASTFTRTNTEAFF. DNA for the CDR3: TGCGCCAGCACTTTTACCCGGACCAACACTGAAGCTTTCTTT. V gene TRBV10-2 combines with J gene TRBJ1-1; D is unresolved. V was clipped by 7 bases and J by 2 bases, with 14 bases between them. Germline CDR1 reads WSHSY; CDR2 reads SAAADI. This CDR3 spans 14 amino acids.